Here is one TCR beta chain with its context. This clonotype was seen once. Which antigen it targets is not known. Given a much more abundant clone one base away, this may be a read error. For sequencing, an Illumina HiSeq 2500 was employed. TCR beta libraries were prepared by quantitative 5'-RACE with molecular barcodes. For the original study's pipeline: A new computational method, built on a probabilistic model of VDJ rearrangement, was used to identify disease-linked TCR variants. TCRdb reanalyzed the raw reads on its own, using fastp at Q25 for trimming and MiXCR for clone calling, and kept in-frame beta chains. Every distinct CDR3 protein forms one entry, paired with its most common genes and DNA. TCRdb assigned the V and J calls; the authors' analysis was not used. The sample table holds 400,000 or so distinct CDR3 sequences, of which 26% were seen once. The top ten constitute 0.89% of the sample.

The cysteine opens and the phenylalanine closes a CDR3 of 14 amino acids. The DNA shown is the 42-base CDR3, in frame from base 1. V is pared back by 6 bases and J by 0 bases, with 6 bases lying between the germline termini. CDR1 is given as MNHEY and CDR2 as SMNVEV, both from the germline V gene (reference sequence). This entry comes from a study of CD8 T cells in ankylosing spondylitis (dated by TCRdb to the late 2010s). The study in broad terms: The study set out to find disease-linked TCR variants by profiling T cell receptor beta repertoires in ankylosing spondylitis patients and healthy donors. The full study cohort was made up of over 20 ankylosing spondylitis patients and around 100 healthy donors. Peripheral blood was sampled, and synovial fluid was additionally collected from ankylosing spondylitis patients.

Findings and caveats that apply to the study as a whole: A TCR beta motif of fewer than 10 highly homologous amino acid variants appeared characteristic of blood from ankylosing spondylitis patients. The disease-linked clones were reported as significantly enriched in matched synovial fluid samples from ankylosing spondylitis patients. Some motif variants were previously reported in synovial fluid and blood of reactive arthritis patients, suggesting common disease-initiation mechanisms. In peripheral blood, the disease-linked clones were found at relatively low frequencies and had a CD8+ phenotype.

The receptor was isolated from a male donor with ankylosing spondylitis. The sample taken for sequencing was blood, either unsorted or a sorted T cell fraction (not recorded which). In this chain, TRBV27 is recombined with TRBJ2-6; the D gene remains uncertain. The sequence in DNA is TGTGCCAGCAGCTTAATCTCTGGGGCCAACGTCCTGACTTTC. Its amino acids are CASSLISGANVLTF.